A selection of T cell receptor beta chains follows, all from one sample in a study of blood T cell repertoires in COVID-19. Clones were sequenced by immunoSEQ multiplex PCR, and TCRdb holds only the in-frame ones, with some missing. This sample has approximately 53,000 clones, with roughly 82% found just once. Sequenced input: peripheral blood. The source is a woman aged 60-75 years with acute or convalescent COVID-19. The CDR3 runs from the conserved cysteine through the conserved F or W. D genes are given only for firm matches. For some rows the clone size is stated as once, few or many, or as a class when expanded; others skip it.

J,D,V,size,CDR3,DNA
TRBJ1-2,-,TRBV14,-,CASSRTRILANYGYTF,TGTGCCAGCAGCCGAACTCGGATCCTAGCTAACTATGGCTACACCTTC
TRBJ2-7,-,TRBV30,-,CAWSVGTLQGSYEQYF,TGTGCCTGGAGTGTGGGGACCCTACAGGGATCCTACGAGCAGTACTTC
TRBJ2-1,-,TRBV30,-,CAWTGDASYNEQFF,TGTGCCTGGACGGGGGACGCCTCCTACAATGAGCAGTTCTTC
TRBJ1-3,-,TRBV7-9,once,CASNDAAGNTIYF,TGTGCCAGCAACGATGCGGCTGGAAACACCATATATTTT
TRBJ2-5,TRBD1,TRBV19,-,CASSGRLGQGFETQYF,TGTGCCAGTAGTGGCCGACTGGGACAGGGGTTTGAGACCCAGTACTTC
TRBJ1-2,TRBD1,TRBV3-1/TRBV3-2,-,CASSPGQGYGYTF,TGTGCCAGCAGCCCGGGACAGGGGTATGGCTACACCTTC
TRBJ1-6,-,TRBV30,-,CAWSVAAKGVNSPLHF,TGTGCCTGGAGTGTGGCCGCCAAGGGGGTTAATTCACCCCTCCACTTT
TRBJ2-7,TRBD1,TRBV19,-,CASSLQITGTGVYEQYF,TGTGCCAGTAGTCTGCAAATCACCGGGACAGGGGTGTACGAGCAGTACTTC
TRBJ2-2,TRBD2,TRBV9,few,CASSVFSSGSGELFF,TGTGCCAGCAGCGTGTTCTCTAGCGGGAGCGGGGAGCTGTTTTTT
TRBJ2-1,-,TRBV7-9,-,CASSPDSSSYNEQFF,TGTGCCAGCAGCCCGGACTCAAGCTCCTACAATGAGCAGTTCTTC
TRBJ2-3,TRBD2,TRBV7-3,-,CASSFSGSPSTDTQYF,TGTGCCAGCAGCTTTAGCGGGAGCCCTAGCACAGATACGCAGTATTTT
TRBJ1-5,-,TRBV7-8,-,CASSLEAGQPQHF,TGTGCCAGCAGCTTAGAGGCGGGACAGCCCCAGCATTTT
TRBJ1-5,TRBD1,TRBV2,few,CASSYGQGHNQPQHF,TGTGCCAGCAGTTACGGACAGGGCCACAATCAGCCCCAGCATTTT
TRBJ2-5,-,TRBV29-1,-,CSVCFRALQETQYF,TGCAGCGTTTGTTTCCGAGCGCTCCAAGAGACCCAGTACTTC
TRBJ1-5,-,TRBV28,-,CASSLLQANRNQPQHF,TGTGCCAGCAGTTTATTACAGGCCAACAGGAATCAGCCCCAGCATTTT
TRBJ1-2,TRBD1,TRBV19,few,CASSTQATGRYGYTF,TGTGCCAGTAGTACCCAGGCGACAGGGAGGTATGGCTACACCTTC
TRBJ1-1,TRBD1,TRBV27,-,CASSSGTGGKWGTEAFF,TGTGCCAGCAGTTCCGGGACAGGGGGCAAGTGGGGCACTGAAGCTTTCTTT
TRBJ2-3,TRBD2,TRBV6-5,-,CASRNSGGTDTQYF,TGTGCCAGCAGAAATAGCGGGGGTACAGATACGCAGTATTTT
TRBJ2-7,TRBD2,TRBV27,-,CASSTAGKTLPYEQYF,TGTGCCAGCAGTACAGCGGGAAAAACCCTCCCCTACGAGCAGTACTTC
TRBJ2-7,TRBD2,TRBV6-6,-,CASSYSGGTYEQYF,TGTGCCAGCAGTTACTCGGGGGGGACCTACGAGCAGTACTTC
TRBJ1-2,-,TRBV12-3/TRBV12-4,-,CASSQNGQYGYTF,TGTGCCAGCAGCCAAAATGGGCAATATGGCTACACCTTC
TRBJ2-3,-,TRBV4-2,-,CASSQDKGVYTDTQYF,TGTGCCAGCAGCCAAGATAAGGGGGTTTACACAGATACGCAGTATTTT
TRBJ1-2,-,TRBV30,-,CAWSVPGKSSGYTF,TGTGCCTGGAGTGTACCGGGGAAGTCCTCTGGCTACACCTTC
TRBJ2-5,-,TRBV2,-,CASSENRVLETQYF,TGTGCCAGCAGTGAAAACAGGGTGTTGGAGACCCAGTACTTC
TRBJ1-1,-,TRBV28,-,CASRTDLNTEAFF,TGTGCCAGCAGGACCGACTTGAACACTGAAGCTTTCTTT
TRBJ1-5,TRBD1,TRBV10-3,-,CAISQGDSQPQHF,TGTGCCATCAGTCAGGGGGATAGTCAGCCCCAGCATTTT
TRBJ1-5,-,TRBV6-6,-,CASSYGQFNQPQHF,TGTGCCAGCAGTTACGGACAGTTCAATCAGCCCCAGCATTTT
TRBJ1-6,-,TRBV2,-,CASMQQGIGSPLHF,TGTGCCAGCATGCAACAGGGTATTGGTTCACCCCTCCACTTT
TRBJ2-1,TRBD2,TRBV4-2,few,CASSPVGLAGEKPQGLINEQFF,TGTGCCAGCAGCCCGGTGGGACTAGCGGGGGAGAAGCCTCAAGGATTAATTAATGAGCAGTTCTTC
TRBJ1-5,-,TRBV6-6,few,CASSTLPGVNQPQHF,TGTGCCAGCAGTACCCTTCCGGGGGTCAATCAGCCCCAGCATTTT
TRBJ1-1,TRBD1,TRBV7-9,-,CASSARRGRNTEAFF,TGTGCCAGCAGCGCCCGCAGGGGGCGTAACACTGAAGCTTTCTTT
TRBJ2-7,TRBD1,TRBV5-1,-,CASSRDRGHEQYF,TGCGCCAGCAGCCGGGACAGGGGGCACGAGCAGTACTTC
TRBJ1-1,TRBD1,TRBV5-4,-,CASSLLGQGNTEAFF,TGTGCCAGCAGCTTGTTGGGACAGGGGAACACTGAAGCTTTCTTT
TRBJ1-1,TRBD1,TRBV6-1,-,CASSEMGQGIFTEAFF,TGTGCCAGCAGTGAAATGGGACAGGGAATATTTACTGAAGCTTTCTTT
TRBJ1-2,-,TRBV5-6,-,CASSFKSLANYGYTF,TGTGCCAGCAGCTTTAAGAGTTTAGCTAACTATGGCTACACCTTC
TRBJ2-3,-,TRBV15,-,CATSRRTDTQYF,TGTGCCACCTCCAGGCGCACAGATACGCAGTATTTT
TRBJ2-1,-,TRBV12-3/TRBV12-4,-,CASSRRNEQFF,TGTGCCAGCAGCCGTCGCAATGAGCAGTTCTTC
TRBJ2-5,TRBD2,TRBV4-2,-,CASSQGTSGFQETQYF,TGTGCCAGCAGCCAAGGGACTAGCGGGTTCCAAGAGACCCAGTACTTC
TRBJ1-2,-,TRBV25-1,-,CASSSEGGMNYGYTF,TGTGCCAGCAGCTCGGAAGGGGGTATGAACTATGGCTACACCTTC
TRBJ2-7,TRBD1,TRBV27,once,CASSPTGTGPYEQYF,TGTGCCAGCAGTCCGACCGGGACAGGGCCATACGAGCAGTACTTC
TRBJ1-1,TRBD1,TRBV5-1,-,CASSELQGLGTEAFF,TGCGCCAGCAGCGAGTTACAGGGGCTAGGCACTGAAGCTTTCTTT
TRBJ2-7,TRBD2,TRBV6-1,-,CASSESSSGRFEQYF,TGTGCCAGCAGTGAATCGTCTAGCGGGAGGTTCGAGCAGTACTTC
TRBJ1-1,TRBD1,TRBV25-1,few,CASSEPGQGVQAFF,TGTGCCAGCAGTGAGCCGGGACAGGGGGTACAAGCTTTCTTT
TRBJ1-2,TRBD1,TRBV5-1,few,CASSTGAGYTF,TGCGCCAGCAGTACAGGGGCCGGCTACACCTTC
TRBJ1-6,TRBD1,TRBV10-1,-,CASSGDRNSPLHF,TGCGCCAGCAGCGGGGACAGGAATTCACCCCTCCACTTT
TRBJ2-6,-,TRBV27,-,CASRGRGLSSGANVLTF,TGTGCCAGCAGAGGAAGGGGACTCTCCTCTGGGGCCAACGTCCTGACTTTC
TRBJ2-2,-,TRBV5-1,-,CASSLVAVVSTGELFF,TGCGCCAGCAGCTTGGTGGCGGTGGTGAGCACCGGGGAGCTGTTTTTT
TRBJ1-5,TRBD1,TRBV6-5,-,CASSPDRGRGQPQHF,TGTGCCAGCAGTCCCGACAGGGGGCGCGGTCAGCCCCAGCATTTT
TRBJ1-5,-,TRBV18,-,CASSLEINQPQHF,TGTGCCAGCTCCCTGGAGATAAATCAGCCCCAGCATTTT
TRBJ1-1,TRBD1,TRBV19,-,CATEERTGGLSTEAFF,TGTGCCACCGAGGAGCGGACAGGGGGCTTGAGCACTGAAGCTTTCTTT
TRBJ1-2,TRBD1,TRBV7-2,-,CASSSQSGTGLNGYTF,TGTGCCAGCAGCTCACAAAGCGGGACAGGGCTGAATGGCTACACCTTC
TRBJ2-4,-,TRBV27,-,CASSLGEGVAKNIQYF,TGTGCCAGCAGTTTAGGAGAGGGGGTAGCCAAAAACATTCAGTACTTC
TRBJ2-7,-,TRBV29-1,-,CSVERIGSTYEQYF,TGCAGCGTTGAAAGGATCGGGTCTACCTACGAGCAGTACTTC
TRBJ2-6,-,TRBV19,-,CASSITGHGSSGANVLTF,TGTGCCAGTAGTATAACGGGACACGGAAGCTCTGGGGCCAACGTCCTGACTTTC
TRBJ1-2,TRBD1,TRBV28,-,CASKRQGANYGYTF,TGTGCCAGCAAACGACAGGGAGCTAACTATGGCTACACCTTC